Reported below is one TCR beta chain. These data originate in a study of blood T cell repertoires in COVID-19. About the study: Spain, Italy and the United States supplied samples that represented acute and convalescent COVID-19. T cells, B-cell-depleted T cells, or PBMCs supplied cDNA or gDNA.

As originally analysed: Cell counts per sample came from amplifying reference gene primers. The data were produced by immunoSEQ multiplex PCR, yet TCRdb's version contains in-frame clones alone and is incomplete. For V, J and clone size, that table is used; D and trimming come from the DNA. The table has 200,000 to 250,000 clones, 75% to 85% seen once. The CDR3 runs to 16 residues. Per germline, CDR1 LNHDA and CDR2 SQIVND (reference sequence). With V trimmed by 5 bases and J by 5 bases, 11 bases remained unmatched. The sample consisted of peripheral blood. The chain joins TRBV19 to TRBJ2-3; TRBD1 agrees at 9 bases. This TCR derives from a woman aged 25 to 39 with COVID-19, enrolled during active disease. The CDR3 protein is CASSPPTGGREDTQYF. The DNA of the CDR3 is TGTGCCAGTAGTCCCCCGACAGGGGGGCGGGAAGATACGCAGTATTTT.